Sequencing of this TCR beta chain was carried out in a study of T cell responses to AZD1222 COVID-19 vaccine. This clone was recorded once. Its antigen remains unidentified. Clones were sequenced by immunoSEQ multiplex PCR, and TCRdb holds only the in-frame ones, with some missing. The table shows about 170,000 clones, with around 90% occurring only once. Germline CDR1 MDHEN, CDR2 SYDVKM. Trimming removed 7 bases from V and 4 bases from J; junction bases left unmatched: 12. CDR3 length: 15 amino acids. The study's findings and limits: Clonal diversity was possibly underestimated, and white British individuals and females predominated among donors.

The V and J genes are TRBV28 and TRBJ1-2; 7 positions agree with TRBD1. Material: peripheral blood, obtained 28 days after the second dose of the MenACWY control vaccine. The sequence was obtained from an adult who received the MenACWY meningococcal vaccine as a control. The CDR3 region has the DNA TGTGCCAGCACTTTTATCCCGACAGGGAGCTATGGCTACACCTTC. Residues: CASTFIPTGSYGYTF.